This T cell receptor (beta chain) emerged from a study of OX40 agonist ivuxolimab in advanced cancers. Study results and caveats: Researchers did not establish what antigens the expanded peripheral T cells target. Some nonresponders likewise displayed low normalized T-cell clonal expansion. In CD8+ T cells, expanded clones were on average more numerous than in CD4+.

For this clone: Its antigen is not identified.

The method was immunoSEQ multiplex PCR; TCRdb's version includes in-frame clones alone and lacks a portion of them. The sample shows about 16,000 clones, about 93% of them seen only once. V shed 6 bases and J shed 1 base, with 13 bases lying between them. CDR1 is LNHDA, CDR2 SQIVND, per germline (reference sequence). The CDR3 is 14 residues long. The timepoints at which blood was sampled were baseline, cycle 4 day 1, and cycle 7 day 1. This clonotype was obtained from an adult with an advanced solid tumor such as melanoma, head and neck, liver or kidney cancer. Source: CD4+ or CD8+ T cells sorted from blood, taken in a trial of the OX40 agonist ivuxolimab. This chain links TRBV19 with TRBJ2-7; D not certain. CDR3 sequence reads: CASSRWPKSYEQYF. In DNA, the CDR3 is TGTGCCAGTAGCCGCTGGCCTAAATCCTACGAGCAGTACTTC.